This TCR beta chain is drawn from a study of identical twins. The CDR3 has 15 amino acids. V lost 0 bases, J lost 5 bases, and 4 bases stayed unmatched. CDR1 and CDR2 (germline): SGDLS, YYNGEE. Healthy Caucasians alone served as donors. TCRdb used MiXCR to reprocess the 5' RACE reads, holding one entry per CDR3 protein. The sample yields some 1,700,000 distinct CDR3 sequences, 25% to 35% seen once. Study-level findings and limits: Invariant T cells like MAIT and iNKT could partly confound the zero-insertion analyses. Models, which agreed with sharing between unrelated individuals, nonetheless underestimated the out-of-frame TCR alpha sharing seen in monozygotic twins. Insertions ran lower in abundant cord blood beta clonotypes, though not in memory repertoires.

This clonotype was detected only a few times. Its antigen remains unidentified. The source material was cord blood. The source of this sequence is a newborn girl in good health. This chain uses TRBV9 with TRBJ2-7; 11 nucleotides agree with TRBD2. DNA for the CDR3: TGTGCCAGCAGCGTAGGGACTAGCGGGTACCACGAGCAGTACTTC. It translates to CASSVGTSGYHEQYF.